Shown below are 14 T cell receptor beta chains from a single sample sequenced in a study of cytomegalovirus exposure and HLA in healthy donors. 13 Jbeta primers and 60 Vbeta primers were used for the PCR. Sequencing was performed with immunoSEQ multiplex PCR; in TCRdb, only in-frame clones are kept and a portion is missing. The repertoire includes 200,000 to 250,000 clones, about 80% of them detected once, and roughly 0.6% sits in the top ten. The sequenced sample was PBMCs. Receptors originate from a man aged 18 to 30 in good health and CMV-seronegative.

The chain joins TRBV10-1 to TRBJ2-1; D is undetermined. The CDR3 loop spans 13 amino acids. Germline V CDR1 and CDR2: WNHNN, SYGVQD (reference sequence). V was cut by 0 bases and J by 12 bases, with 12 bases left in between. In nucleotides, the CDR3 is TGCGCCAGCAGTGAGTCGGTGAACTATCGGCAGTTCTTC. Translated, it gives CASSESVNYRQFF.

The V gene is TRBV27, the J gene TRBJ2-1; the match to TRBD2 covers 13 bases. J gave up 8 bases and V 6 bases, and 10 bases lay outside the gene matches. The V gene's germline CDR1 is MNHEY and CDR2 SMNVEV (reference sequence). The CDR3 runs 16 residues. CDR3 sequence: CASRAVTSGRADEQFF. In DNA, the CDR3 is TGTGCCAGCAGAGCCGTAACTAGCGGGAGGGCCGATGAGCAGTTCTTC.

CDR3 protein: CASSTATGRANEKLFF. DNA for the CDR3: TGTGCCAGCAGCACCGCGACAGGGCGGGCTAATGAAAAACTGTTTTTT. The rearrangement joins TRBV21-1 to TRBJ1-4; TRBD1 is taken as the D call from the table, unchecked against the DNA. TRBV21-1 is a pseudogene locus. The length of the CDR3 is 16 residues.

This clone was seen only a few times. V is TRBV5-1 and J is TRBJ1-4; D not resolved. The V end was cut by 5 bases, the J end by 7 bases, with 12 bases between. The CDR3 covers 13 residues. In germline, CDR1 is SGHRS, CDR2 YFSETQ. CDR3: CASRSVSGEKLFF. In DNA, the CDR3 is TGCGCCAGCAGGTCGGTTTCGGGTGAAAAACTGTTTTTT.

The rearrangement links TRBV30 to TRBJ2-4; D is possibly TRBD1 (5 bases). Germline CDR1 is GTSNPN and CDR2 is SVGIG (reference sequence). Trimming shortened V by 3 bases and J by 5 bases, and 8 bases separated the two germline ends. This CDR3 region has 12 residues. The CDR3 DNA follows: TGTGCCTGGAGGGGGCACCAAAACATTCAGTACTTC. It specifies CAWRGHQNIQYF.

As to this clone: Compared with germline, one end of the junction differs, possibly owing to a read error. The genes are TRBV4-1 and TRBJ2-1, with D possibly TRBD2 on 5 matching bases. This CDR3 has 16 residues. Germline CDR1 and CDR2: MGHRA and YSYEKL. Here the CDR3 DNA reads TGCGCCAGCAGTCAAGGCGGGTCCAGCTCCTACAATGAGCAGTTCTTC. Encoded protein: CASSQGGSSSYNEQFF.

V gene TRBV30 combines with J gene TRBJ2-3; D uncertain. CDR1 is GTSNPN and CDR2 is SVGIG in the germline V gene (reference sequence). Trimming removed 4 bases from V and 0 bases from J, with 11 bases in between. The CDR3 totals 14 residues. The DNA for the CDR3 is TGTGCCTGGATCACCCAAGCGAGCACAGATACGCAGTATTTT. The encoded protein is CAWITQASTDTQYF.

This chain joins TRBV2 and TRBJ2-3, with D possibly being TRBD2 (5 bases). The CDR3 runs to 15 residues. Germline V CDR1 and CDR2: SNHLY, FYNNEI. Trimming stripped 2 bases from V and 3 bases from J, with 12 bases between. The CDR3 reads CASSERGGETDTQYF. CDR3 sequence (DNA): TGTGCCAGCAGTGAACGGGGTGGGGAAACAGATACGCAGTATTTT.

V usage is TRBV7-9 and J usage is TRBJ2-7; tentatively, D is TRBD1 (8 bases). CDR3 length: 15 residues. V gave up 5 bases and J gave up 2 bases, with 16 bases separating them. Germline V gives CDR1 SEHNR, CDR2 FQNEAQ (reference sequence). The CDR3 bases are TGTGCCAGCAGCGCAACACAGGGGGGGACCTACGAGCAGTACTTC. This translates into CASSATQGGTYEQYF.

This chain joins TRBV5-1 and TRBJ2-7; a possible D gene is TRBD2 (5 bases). V lost 1 base, J lost 5 bases, and 7 bases lay in between. Germline V CDR1 and CDR2: SGHRS, YFSETQ. The CDR3 contains 12 residues. The CDR3 spells CASSLKGDEQYF. The CDR3, as DNA: TGCGCCAGCAGCTTGAAGGGAGACGAGCAGTACTTC.

This clone was observed a handful of times. The chain joins TRBV15 to TRBJ2-3, with TRBD2 matching over 9 bases. J gave up 5 bases and V 0 bases, and 6 bases lay outside the gene matches. The CDR3 runs to 16 residues. CDR1 and CDR2 (germline): LNHNV, YYDKDF (reference sequence). CDR3 in DNA: TGTGCCACCAGCAGAGAGGCGGGAGGGAGGGGAGATACGCAGTATTTT. It encodes CATSREAGGRGDTQYF.

The CDR3 is CASSERVVGYEQYF. CDR3 nucleotides: TGTGCCAGCAGCGAACGGGTGGTGGGCTACGAGCAGTACTTC. The V and J genes are TRBV11-2 and TRBJ2-7; D call uncertain. The V and J ends lost 5 bases and 3 bases respectively, with 14 bases between them. Germline V CDR1 and CDR2: SGHAT, FQNNGV. The CDR3 spans 14 residues.

V and J are TRBV6-6 and TRBJ2-2; D possibly corresponds to TRBD2 (6 bases). The CDR3 spans 14 residues. Trimming pared 2 bases from V and 7 bases from J, leaving 11 bases between. The germline gives CDR1 MNHNY, CDR2 SVGAGI (reference sequence). In DNA, the CDR3 is TGTGCCAGCAGTTACCGGGGGTCGGGCGGGGAGCTGTTTTTT. Its translation is CASSYRGSGGELFF.

As to this clone: The junction departs from germline at one end; a sequencing error may be responsible. The rearrangement uses TRBV27 and TRBJ1-2, with D perhaps TRBD1 (6 bases). This CDR3 is 13 amino acids long. The germline CDR1 and CDR2 sequences are MNHEY and SMNVEV (reference sequence). The CDR3 DNA sequence: TGTGCCAGCAGTTTATCGTTGAGGGGGTCCTTCTCCTTC. Its translation is CASSLSLRGSFSF.